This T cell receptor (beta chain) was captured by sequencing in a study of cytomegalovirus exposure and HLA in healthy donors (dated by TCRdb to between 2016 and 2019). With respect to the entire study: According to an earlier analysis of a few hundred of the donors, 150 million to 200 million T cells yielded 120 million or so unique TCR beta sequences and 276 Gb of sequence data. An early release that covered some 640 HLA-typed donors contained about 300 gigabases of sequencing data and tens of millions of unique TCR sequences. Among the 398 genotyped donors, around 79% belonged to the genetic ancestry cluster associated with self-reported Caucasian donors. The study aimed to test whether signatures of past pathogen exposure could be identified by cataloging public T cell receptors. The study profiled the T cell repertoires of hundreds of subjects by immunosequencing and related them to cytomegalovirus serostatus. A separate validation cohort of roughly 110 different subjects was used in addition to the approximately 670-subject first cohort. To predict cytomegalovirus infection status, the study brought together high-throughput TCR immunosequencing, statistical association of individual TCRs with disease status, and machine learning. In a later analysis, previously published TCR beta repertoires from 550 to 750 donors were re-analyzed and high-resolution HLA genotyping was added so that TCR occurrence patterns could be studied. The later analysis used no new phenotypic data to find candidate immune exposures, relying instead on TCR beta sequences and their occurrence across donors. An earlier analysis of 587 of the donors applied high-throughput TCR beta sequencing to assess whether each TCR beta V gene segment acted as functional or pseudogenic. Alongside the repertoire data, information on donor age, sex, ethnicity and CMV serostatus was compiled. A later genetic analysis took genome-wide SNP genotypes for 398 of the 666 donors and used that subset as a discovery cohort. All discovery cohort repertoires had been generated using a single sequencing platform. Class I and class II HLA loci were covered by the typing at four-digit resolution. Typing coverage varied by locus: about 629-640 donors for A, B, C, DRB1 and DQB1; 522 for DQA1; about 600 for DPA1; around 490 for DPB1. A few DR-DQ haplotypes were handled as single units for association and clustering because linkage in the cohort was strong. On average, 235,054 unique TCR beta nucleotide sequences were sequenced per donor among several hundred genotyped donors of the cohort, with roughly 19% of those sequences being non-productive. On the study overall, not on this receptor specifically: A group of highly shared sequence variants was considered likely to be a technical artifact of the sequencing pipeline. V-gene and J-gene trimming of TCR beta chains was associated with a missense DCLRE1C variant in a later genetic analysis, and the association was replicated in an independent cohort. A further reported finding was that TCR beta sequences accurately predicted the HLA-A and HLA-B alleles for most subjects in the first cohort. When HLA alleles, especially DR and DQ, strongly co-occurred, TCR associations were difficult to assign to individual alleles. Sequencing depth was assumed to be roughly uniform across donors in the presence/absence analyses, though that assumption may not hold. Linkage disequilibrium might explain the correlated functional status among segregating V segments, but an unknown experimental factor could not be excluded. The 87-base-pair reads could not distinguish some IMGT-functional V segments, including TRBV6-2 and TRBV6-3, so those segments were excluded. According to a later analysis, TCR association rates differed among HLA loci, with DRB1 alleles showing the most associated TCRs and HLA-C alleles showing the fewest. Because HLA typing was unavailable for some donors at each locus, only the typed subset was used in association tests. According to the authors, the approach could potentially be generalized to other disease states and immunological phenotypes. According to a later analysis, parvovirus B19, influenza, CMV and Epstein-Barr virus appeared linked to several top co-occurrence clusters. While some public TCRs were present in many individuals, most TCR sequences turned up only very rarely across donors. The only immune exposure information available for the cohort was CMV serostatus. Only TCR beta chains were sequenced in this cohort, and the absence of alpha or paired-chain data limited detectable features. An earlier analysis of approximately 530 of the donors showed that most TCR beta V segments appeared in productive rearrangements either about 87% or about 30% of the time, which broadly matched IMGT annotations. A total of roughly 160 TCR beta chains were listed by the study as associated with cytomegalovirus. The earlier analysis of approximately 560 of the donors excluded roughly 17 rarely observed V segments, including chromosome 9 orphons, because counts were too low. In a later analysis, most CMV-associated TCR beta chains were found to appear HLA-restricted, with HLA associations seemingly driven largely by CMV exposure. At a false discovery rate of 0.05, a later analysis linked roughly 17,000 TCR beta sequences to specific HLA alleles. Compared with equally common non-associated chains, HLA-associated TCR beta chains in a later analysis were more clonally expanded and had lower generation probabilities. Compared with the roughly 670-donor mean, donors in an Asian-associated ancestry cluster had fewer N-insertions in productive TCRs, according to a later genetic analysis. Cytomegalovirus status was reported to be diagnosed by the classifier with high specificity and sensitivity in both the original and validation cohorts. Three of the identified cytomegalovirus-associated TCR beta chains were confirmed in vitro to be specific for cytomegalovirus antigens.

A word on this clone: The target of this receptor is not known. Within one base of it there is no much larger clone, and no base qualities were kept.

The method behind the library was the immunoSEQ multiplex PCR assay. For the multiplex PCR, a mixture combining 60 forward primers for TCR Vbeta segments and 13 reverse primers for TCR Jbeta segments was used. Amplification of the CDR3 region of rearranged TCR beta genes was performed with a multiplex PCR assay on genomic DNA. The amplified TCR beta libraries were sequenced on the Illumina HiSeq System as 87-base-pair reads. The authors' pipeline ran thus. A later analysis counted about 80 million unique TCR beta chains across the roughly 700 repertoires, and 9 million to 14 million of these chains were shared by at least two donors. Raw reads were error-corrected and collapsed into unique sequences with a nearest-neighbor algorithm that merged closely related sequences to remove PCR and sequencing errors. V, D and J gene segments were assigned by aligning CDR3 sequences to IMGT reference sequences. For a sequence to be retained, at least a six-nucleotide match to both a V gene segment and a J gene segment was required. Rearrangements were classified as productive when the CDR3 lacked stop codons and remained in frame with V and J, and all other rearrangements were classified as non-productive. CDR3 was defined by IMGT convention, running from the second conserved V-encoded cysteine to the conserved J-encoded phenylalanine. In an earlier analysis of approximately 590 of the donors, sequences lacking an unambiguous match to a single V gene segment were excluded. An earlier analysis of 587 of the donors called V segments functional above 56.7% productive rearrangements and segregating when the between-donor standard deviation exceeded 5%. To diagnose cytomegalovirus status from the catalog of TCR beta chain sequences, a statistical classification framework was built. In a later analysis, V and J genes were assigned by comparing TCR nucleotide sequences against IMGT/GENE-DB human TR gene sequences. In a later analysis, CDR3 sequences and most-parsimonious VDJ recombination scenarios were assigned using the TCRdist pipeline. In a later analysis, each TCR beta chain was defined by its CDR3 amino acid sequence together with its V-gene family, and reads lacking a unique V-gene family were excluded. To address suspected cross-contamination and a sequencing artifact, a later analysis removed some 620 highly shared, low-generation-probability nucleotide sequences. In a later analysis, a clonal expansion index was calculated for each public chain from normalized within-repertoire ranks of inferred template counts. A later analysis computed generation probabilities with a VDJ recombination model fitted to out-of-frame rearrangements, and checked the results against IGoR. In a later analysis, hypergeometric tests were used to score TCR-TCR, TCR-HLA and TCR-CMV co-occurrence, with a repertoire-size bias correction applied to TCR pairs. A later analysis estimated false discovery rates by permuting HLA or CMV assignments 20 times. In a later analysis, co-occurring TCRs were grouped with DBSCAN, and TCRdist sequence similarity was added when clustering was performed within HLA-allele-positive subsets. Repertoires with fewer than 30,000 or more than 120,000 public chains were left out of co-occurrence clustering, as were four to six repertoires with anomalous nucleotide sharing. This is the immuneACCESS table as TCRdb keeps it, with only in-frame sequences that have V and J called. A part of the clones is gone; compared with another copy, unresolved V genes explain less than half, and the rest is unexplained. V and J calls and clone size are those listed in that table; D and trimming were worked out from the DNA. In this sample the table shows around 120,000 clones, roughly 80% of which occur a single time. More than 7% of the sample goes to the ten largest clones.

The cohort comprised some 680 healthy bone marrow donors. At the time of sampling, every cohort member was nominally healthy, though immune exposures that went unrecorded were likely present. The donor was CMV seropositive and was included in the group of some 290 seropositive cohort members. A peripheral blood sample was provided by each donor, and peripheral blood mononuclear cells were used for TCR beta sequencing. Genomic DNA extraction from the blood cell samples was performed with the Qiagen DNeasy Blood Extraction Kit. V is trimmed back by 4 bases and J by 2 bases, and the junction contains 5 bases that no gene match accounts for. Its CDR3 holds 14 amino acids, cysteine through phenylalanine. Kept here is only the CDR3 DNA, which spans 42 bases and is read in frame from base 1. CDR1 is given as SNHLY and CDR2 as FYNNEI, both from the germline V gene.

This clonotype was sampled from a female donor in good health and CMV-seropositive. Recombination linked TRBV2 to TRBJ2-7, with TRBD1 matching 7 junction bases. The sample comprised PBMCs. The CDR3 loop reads CASSAQGETYEQYF. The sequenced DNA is TGTGCCAGCAGTGCTCAGGGGGAGACCTACGAGCAGTACTTC.